Shown below are 29 T cell receptor beta chains from a single sample sequenced in a study of beta chain features in type 1 diabetes. Study-wide results and caveats: Across all four CD4+ subsets, people with type 1 diabetes showed modestly shorter TCRB CDR3s.

These receptors' antigens are unknown. Of the isolated RNA, all was reverse transcribed, and so the sequenced material was expressed TCRB transcripts. Assay used: immunoSEQ multiplex PCR; TCRdb lists only in-frame clones, some missing. There are some 250,000 clones in the sample; roughly 10% occur only once, and roughly 0.017% lies in the top ten. Source material: naive CD4+ T cells from blood. These receptors came from a man aged 25-45 years with type 1 diabetes.

The genes are TRBV11-2 and TRBJ1-2; 7 bases are shared with TRBD1. Per germline, CDR1 SGHAT and CDR2 FQNNGV. This CDR3 has 18 residues. Germline trimming cut 4 bases from V and 7 bases from J; bases unmatched to any gene: 21. CDR3 sequence: CASSSHRGTADYASGYTF. In DNA, the CDR3 is TGTGCCAGCAGCTCCCACCGTGGGACAGCGGACTACGCTAGTGGCTACACCTTC.

V and J are TRBV6-5 and TRBJ2-5; 9 bases are shared with TRBD1. CDR3 length: 15 amino acids. V trimming: 4 bases; J trimming: 5 bases; junction bases outside the gene matches: 8. CDR1 and CDR2 (germline): MNHEY, SVGAGI. DNA for the CDR3: TGTGCCAGCAGTTCCTTGGGACAGGGTCAGGAGACCCAGTACTTC. It yields the protein CASSSLGQGQETQYF.

This clone was observed a handful of times. This chain connects TRBV7-6 to TRBJ2-5, with a weak D call TRBD2 (6 bases). Trimming stripped 2 bases from V and 5 bases from J, with 9 bases between. The length of the CDR3 is 13 residues. Germline lookup yields CDR1 SGHVS and CDR2 FNYEAQ. The CDR3 DNA sequence: TGTGCCAGCAGCTTAAGTCGGGAGGAGACCCAGTACTTC. It codes for CASSLSREETQYF.

The V and J genes are TRBV11-2 and TRBJ2-3; TRBD2 matches at 10 bases. The CDR3 totals 15 residues. The germline CDR1 and CDR2 sequences are SGHAT and FQNNGV. With 5 bases clipped from V and 3 bases from J, the junction kept 5 bases outside the gene matches. CDR3 residues: CASSPTSGVTDTQYF. The CDR3 DNA reads as TGTGCCAGCAGCCCCACTAGCGGGGTTACAGATACGCAGTATTTT.

This clone came up a few times. The chain links TRBV9 to TRBJ2-2; no reliable D call. Trimming left V 4 bases short and J 5 bases short, with 21 bases between. The CDR3 runs 17 residues. Germline V CDR1 and CDR2: SGDLS, YYNGEE. The CDR3 reads CASSPISDVVVTGELFF. DNA for the CDR3: TGTGCCAGCAGCCCCATAAGCGATGTTGTCGTAACCGGGGAGCTGTTTTTT.

With regard to this clone: Within the sample, other DNA sequences also encode this same CDR3. V gene TRBV18 combines with J gene TRBJ1-5, with D unclear. V gave up 2 bases and J gave up 1 base, with 6 bases separating them. The CDR3 length is 14 residues. Germline CDR1 and CDR2: KGHSH and LQKENI. The CDR3 here is CASSPGPSNQPQHF. DNA of the CDR3: TGTGCCAGCTCACCAGGGCCGAGCAATCAGCCCCAGCATTTT.

This clone was detected only a few times. V is TRBV7-3 and J is TRBJ2-3, with 11 bases fitting TRBD2. The J segment lost 4 bases and the V segment lost 4 bases, leaving 10 bases of the junction unmatched. The CDR3 consists of 17 residues. Germline CDR1 reads SGHTA; CDR2 reads FQGTGA. CDR3 DNA: TGTGCCAGCAGCTCCGGAACGGGACTAGCGGCGGCAGATACGCAGTATTTT. As protein: CASSSGTGLAAADTQYF.

This rearrangement joins TRBV2 to TRBJ1-1, with unresolved D. V shed 3 bases and J shed 10 bases, with 9 bases lying between them. In germline, CDR1 is SNHLY, CDR2 FYNNEI. The CDR3 consists of 11 residues. The CDR3 coding sequence is TGTGCCAGCAGTGAGGACTCTCTAGCTTTCTTT. Amino acids: CASSEDSLAFF.

This chain joins TRBV30 and TRBJ2-1; TRBD1 matches 7 bases. In germline, CDR1 is GTSNPN, CDR2 SVGIG (reference sequence). Trimming removed 0 bases from V and 13 bases from J; junction bases left unmatched: 9. The CDR3 length is 13 residues. The CDR3: CAWSVGQANAQFF. The CDR3 nucleotides are TGTGCCTGGAGTGTAGGACAGGCCAATGCACAGTTCTTC.

This clone has a handful of counts. This chain joins TRBV4-2 and TRBJ2-2, with D perhaps matching TRBD1 (5 bases). CDR3 length equals 16 residues. Germline CDR1 and CDR2: LGHNA and YNFKEQ. The V and J ends lost 3 bases and 0 bases respectively, with 11 bases between them. The CDR3 region has the DNA TGTGCCAGCAGCCAGGCGACAGACCCGAACACCGGGGAGCTGTTTTTT. Translated: CASSQATDPNTGELFF.

This clone was seen a few times. V usage is TRBV5-1 and J usage is TRBJ2-1, with 8 bases identical to TRBD2. With 1 base clipped from V and 7 bases from J, the junction kept 10 bases outside the gene matches. The V gene's germline CDR1 is SGHRS and CDR2 YFSETQ. The CDR3 has 16 amino acids. The chain's CDR3 is CASSLFTSGGGNEQFF. The CDR3, as DNA: TGCGCCAGCAGCTTGTTTACCAGCGGGGGAGGGAATGAGCAGTTCTTC.

This clone has just a few counts. The chain uses TRBV7-9 and TRBJ2-1, with D hard to call. The CDR3 contains 11 residues. The ends were cut back, 1 base at V and 12 bases at J, with 7 bases in the middle. Germline V gene data show CDR1 as SEHNR and CDR2 as FQNEAQ (reference sequence). CDR3 residues: CASSLESRQFF. For the CDR3, the DNA is TGTGCCAGCAGCTTAGAATCTAGGCAGTTCTTC.

The sample holds a few counts of this clone. This chain links TRBV19 with TRBJ2-3; 12 bases map to TRBD1. The germline V gene encodes CDR1 LNHDA and CDR2 SQIVND (reference sequence). The CDR3 covers 17 residues. V lost 5 bases and J lost 1; bases outside the gene matches: 7. The CDR3 DNA is TGTGCCAGTAGTTCCTCGGGGGACAGGGGGCGCACAGATACGCAGTATTTT. Protein product: CASSSSGDRGRTDTQYF.

This clone was counted between two and nine times. At one end the junction does not follow the germline gene, possibly because of a read error. CDR3 nucleotides: TGTGCCAGCAGCCAAACAGGGAACCCCGGGGAGCTGTTTTTT. Translated, it gives CASSQTGNPGELFF. This chain uses TRBV11-2 with TRBJ2-2; a weak D match, TRBD1 (6 bases). The CDR3 covers 14 residues. From germline, CDR1 is SGHAT and CDR2 FQNNGV.

The V call is TRBV5-6, the J call TRBJ1-2, with TRBD1 identical over 10 bases. The CDR3 runs 13 residues. Germline loops: CDR1 SGHDT, CDR2 YYEEEE. V lost 2 bases to trimming and J lost 8 bases; unmatched junction nucleotides: 3. The CDR3 DNA is TGTGCCAGCAGCTTCGGACAGGGGGAGGGCTACACCTTC. As protein: CASSFGQGEGYTF.

This clone has a handful of counts. The J gene is TRBJ2-1, the V gene TRBV15, with unresolved D. From germline, CDR1 is LNHNV and CDR2 YYDKDF (reference sequence). V was cut by 0 bases and J by 7 bases, with 7 bases left in between. This CDR3 spans 13 amino acids. CDR3 sequence reads: CATSRDSMNEQFF. The CDR3 DNA reads as TGTGCCACCAGCAGAGATTCTATGAATGAGCAGTTCTTC.

In its sample, this clone was seen a few times. V and J are TRBV7-2 and TRBJ2-1; D might be TRBD2 (5 bases). The CDR3 loop spans 16 amino acids. Deletions cut 1 base from V and 6 bases from J, with 16 bases between. CDR1 and CDR2 (germline): SGHTA, FQGNSA. The CDR3 nucleotides are TGTGCCAGCAGCTTAGTGCGGGCTACTTATGGCAATGAGCAGTTCTTC. It specifies CASSLVRATYGNEQFF.

This clone was detected only a few times. The chain recombines TRBV28 with TRBJ2-5, with unresolved D. The length of the CDR3 is 13 residues. Trimming removed 5 bases from V and 2 bases from J, with 9 bases in between. The germline V gene has CDR1 MDHEN and CDR2 SYDVKM. The CDR3 here is CASSPSVQETQYF. CDR3 nucleotide sequence: TGTGCCAGCAGTCCGTCGGTTCAAGAGACCCAGTACTTC. Drawing the rest from reference TRBV28 and TRBJ2-5, the complete variable domain is DVKVTQSSRYLVKRTGEKVFLECVQDMDHENMFWYRQDPGLGLRLIYFSYDVKMKEKGDIPEGYSVSREKKERFSLILESASTNQTSMYLCASSPSVQETQYFGPGTRLLVL.

This clone was found a few times. The chain carries TRBV27 and TRBJ2-7; D is perhaps TRBD2 (6 bases). The V gene lost 3 bases and the J gene lost 1 base, with 13 bases spanning the gap. Germline lookup yields CDR1 MNHEY and CDR2 SMNVEV (reference sequence). CDR3 size: 15 residues. Here the CDR3 reads CASSLYGGFSYEQYF. The CDR3 bases are TGTGCCAGCAGTTTGTATGGGGGGTTTTCCTACGAGCAGTACTTC.

The chain carries TRBV28 and TRBJ2-7; 7 positions agree with TRBD1. J was trimmed by 5 bases and V by 6 bases; bases with no gene match: 13. CDR1 MDHEN and CDR2 SYDVKM come from the germline V gene. This CDR3 is 15 amino acids long. The CDR3 DNA reads as TGTGCCAGCAGGGCACAGGGGCCATTTAGAGACGAGCAGTACTTC. It encodes CASRAQGPFRDEQYF.

The chain recombines TRBV2 with TRBJ2-7, with TRBD1 matching over 10 bases. Trimming cost V 5 bases and J 3 bases; bases outside gene matches: 4. Germline lookup yields CDR1 SNHLY and CDR2 FYNNEI. The CDR3 length is 14 residues. As DNA, the CDR3 is TGTGCCAGCAGTCGGGACAGGGGCCGCTACGAGCAGTACTTC. Amino acids: CASSRDRGRYEQYF.

This clone was detected only a few times. The genes are TRBV30 and TRBJ1-1, with 7 bases identical to TRBD1. This CDR3 is built from 13 residues. CDR1 and CDR2 (germline): GTSNPN, SVGIG (reference sequence). V trimming: 8 bases; J trimming: 4 bases; junction bases outside the gene matches: 10. Here the CDR3 reads CAGVRGSGTEAFF. As DNA, the CDR3 is TGTGCCGGGGTCAGGGGGAGCGGCACTGAAGCTTTCTTT.

The chain joins TRBV7-3 to TRBJ1-2; 9 positions match TRBD1. The CDR3 is made up of 13 amino acids. V trimming: 5 bases; J trimming: 3 bases; junction bases outside the gene matches: 1. The germline V gene has CDR1 SGHTA and CDR2 FQGTGA. CDR3 bases: TGTGCCAGCAGCCGGGACAGGGACTATGGCTACACCTTC. Protein: CASSRDRDYGYTF. Full variable domain (rest looked up from reference TRBV7-3 and TRBJ1-2): GAGVSQTPSNKVTEKGKYVELRCDPISGHTALYWYRQSLGQGPEFLIYFQGTGAADDSGLPNDRFFAVRPEGSVSTLKIQRTERGDSAVYLCASSRDRDYGYTFGSGTRLTVV.

The chain carries TRBV5-1 and TRBJ2-7; TRBD1 is a possible D gene (5 bases). Trimming left V 3 bases short and J 0 bases short, with 16 bases between. The CDR3 sequence is 16 residues long. The germline V gene encodes CDR1 SGHRS and CDR2 YFSETQ. DNA for the CDR3: TGCGCCAGCAGCTCCGGTGACAGACAAAGCTCCTACGAGCAGTACTTC. This sequence encodes CASSSGDRQSSYEQYF.

There are a few counts of this clone. V gene TRBV2 combines with J gene TRBJ2-5; perhaps TRBD1 as D (6 bases). Germline values: CDR1 SNHLY, CDR2 FYNNEI. V dropped 5 bases and J dropped 3 bases, with 7 bases sitting between them. The CDR3 runs to 12 residues. In DNA form, the CDR3 reads TGTGCCAGCAGTTGGACAGAAGAGACCCAGTACTTC. It codes for CASSWTEETQYF.

This clone was counted only a few times. The chain recombines TRBV4-1 with TRBJ2-7, with 8 bases identical to TRBD1. V dropped 4 bases and J dropped 2; count of bases not matched to a gene: 7. The germline gives CDR1 MGHRA, CDR2 YSYEKL. The CDR3 length is 15 residues. This CDR3 reads CASSPGTGRTYEQYF. The CDR3 DNA sequence: TGCGCCAGCAGCCCCGGGACAGGTCGAACCTACGAGCAGTACTTC.

The chain is built from TRBV5-4 and TRBJ1-2, with D hard to call. Germline V gene data show CDR1 as SGHNT and CDR2 as YYREEE (reference sequence). Trimming pared 3 bases from V and 3 bases from J, leaving 12 bases between. The CDR3 is 14 amino acids. The CDR3 region has the DNA TGTGCCAGCAGCTCGGGCGGGTTGTACTATGGCTACACCTTC. It encodes CASSSGGLYYGYTF.

The chain employs TRBV14 and TRBJ2-7; the D gene is possibly TRBD2 (7 bases). CDR3 size: 15 residues. Germline V gene data show CDR1 as SGHDN and CDR2 as FVKESK. Trimming took off 4 bases at V and 2 bases at J, with 15 bases between the two ends. DNA for the CDR3: TGTGCCAGCAGCCGAGGGGGGAGGGCAGCCTACGAGCAGTACTTC. Protein product: CASSRGGRAAYEQYF. Together with reference TRBV14 and TRBJ2-7, the CDR3 gives the full variable domain: EAGVTQFPSHSVIEKGQTVTLRCDPISGHDNLYWYRRVMGKEIKFLLHFVKESKQDESGMPNNRFLAERTGGTYSTLKVQPAELEDSGVYFCASSRGGRAAYEQYFGPGTRLTVT.

This chain connects TRBV7-8 to TRBJ1-2, with D perhaps TRBD1 (5 bases). V dropped 8 bases and J dropped 3 bases, with 19 bases sitting between them. This CDR3 has 15 amino acids. The V gene's germline CDR1 is SGHVS and CDR2 FQNEAQ. The CDR3 loop is CASQRGITGDYGYTF. The CDR3 DNA sequence: TGTGCCAGCCAACGGGGAATCACGGGGGACTATGGCTACACCTTC.